The 3 T cell receptor beta chains reported below all come from one sample, sequenced in a study of OX40 agonist ivuxolimab in advanced cancers. Assay: immunoSEQ multiplex PCR; the TCRdb copy retains only in-frame clones and omits some. The data hold about 24,000 clones, with just under 75% observed a single time. The sequencing here drew on CD4+ or CD8+ T cells sorted from blood, taken in a trial of the OX40 agonist ivuxolimab. The receptors were sampled from an adult with an advanced solid tumor such as melanoma, head and neck, liver or kidney cancer.

The genes are TRBV14 and TRBJ2-2; perhaps TRBD2 as D (5 bases). The V gene lost 6 bases and the J gene lost 1 base, with 12 bases spanning the gap. The CDR3 has 15 amino acids. Germline lookup yields CDR1 SGHDN and CDR2 FVKESK. In nucleotides, the CDR3 is TGTGCCAGCAGGGCCGGGATCTTGAACACCGGGGAGCTGTTTTTT. It is translated as CASRAGILNTGELFF.

J is TRBJ2-7 and V is TRBV7-2; D is undetermined. The CDR3 is made up of 13 amino acids. The germline V gene has CDR1 SGHTA and CDR2 FQGNSA. Trimming took 2 bases from V and 3 from J, leaving 8 bases between them. The CDR3 sequence: CASSLSGDYEQYF. Written as DNA, the CDR3 is TGTGCCAGCAGCTTAAGTGGGGACTACGAGCAGTACTTC. Complete variable domain (other parts from reference TRBV7-2 and TRBJ2-7): GAGVSQSPSNKVTEKGKDVELRCDPISGHTALYWYRQSLGQGLEFLIYFQGNSAPDKSGLPSDRFSAERTGGSVSTLTIQRTQQEDSAVYLCASSLSGDYEQYFGPGTRLTVT.

The CDR3 coding sequence is TGTGCCAGTAGTCCGCGGGGTGTCGGGGCTAGCTATGGCTACACCTTC. Amino acids: CASSPRGVGASYGYTF. This chain links TRBV19 with TRBJ1-2; D might be TRBD1 (5 bases). Per the germline V gene, CDR1 is LNHDA and CDR2 is SQIVND (reference sequence). Trimming left V 5 bases short and J 4 bases short, with 20 bases between. The CDR3 runs to 16 residues.